This T cell receptor (beta chain) stems from a study of OX40 agonist ivuxolimab in advanced cancers. CDR1 SGHTA and CDR2 FQGNSA come from the germline V gene. CDR3 length: 18 residues. V lost 2 bases, J lost 0 bases, and 13 bases stayed unmatched. In this sample, this clone is medium-sized. Clones were read by immunoSEQ multiplex PCR, and TCRdb kept only the in-frame ones, dropping some. Of approximately 52,000 clones listed, approximately 85% are singletons. Sequences were derived from CD4+ or CD8+ T cells sorted from blood, sampled in a trial of the OX40 agonist ivuxolimab. The chain has TRBV7-2 and TRBJ2-7, with TRBD2 identical over 7 bases. The TCR was taken from an adult with an advanced solid tumor such as melanoma, head and neck, liver or kidney cancer. This CDR3 reads CASSLSRGGAGSSYEQYF. CDR3 DNA: TGTGCCAGCAGCTTATCTCGGGGAGGGGCGGGAAGCTCCTACGAGCAGTACTTC.